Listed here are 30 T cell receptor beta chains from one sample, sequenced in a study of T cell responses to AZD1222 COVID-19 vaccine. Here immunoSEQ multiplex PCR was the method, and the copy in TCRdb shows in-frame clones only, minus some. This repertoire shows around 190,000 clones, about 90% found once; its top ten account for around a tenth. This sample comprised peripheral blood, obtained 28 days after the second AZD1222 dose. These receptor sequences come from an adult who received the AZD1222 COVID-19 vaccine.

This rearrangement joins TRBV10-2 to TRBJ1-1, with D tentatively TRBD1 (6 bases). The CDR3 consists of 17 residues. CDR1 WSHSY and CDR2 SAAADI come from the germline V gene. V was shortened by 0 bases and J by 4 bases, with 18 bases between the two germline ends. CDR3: CASSESGGVGTVTEAFF. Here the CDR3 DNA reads TGCGCCAGCAGTGAGTCCGGGGGCGTTGGTACAGTCACTGAAGCTTTCTTT.

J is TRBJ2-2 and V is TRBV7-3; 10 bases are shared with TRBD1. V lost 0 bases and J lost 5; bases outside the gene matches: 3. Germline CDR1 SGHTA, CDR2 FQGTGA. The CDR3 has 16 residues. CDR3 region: CASSLTGQGGTGELFF. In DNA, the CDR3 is TGTGCCAGCAGCTTAACTGGACAGGGGGGTACCGGGGAGCTGTTTTTT.

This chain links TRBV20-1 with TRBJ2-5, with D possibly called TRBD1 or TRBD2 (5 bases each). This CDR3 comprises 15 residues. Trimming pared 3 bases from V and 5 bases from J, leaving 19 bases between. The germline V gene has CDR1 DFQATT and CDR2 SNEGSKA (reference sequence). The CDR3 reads CSASTGWGQRETQYF. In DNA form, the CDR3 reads TGCAGTGCTAGTACGGGGTGGGGCCAGCGGGAGACCCAGTACTTC.

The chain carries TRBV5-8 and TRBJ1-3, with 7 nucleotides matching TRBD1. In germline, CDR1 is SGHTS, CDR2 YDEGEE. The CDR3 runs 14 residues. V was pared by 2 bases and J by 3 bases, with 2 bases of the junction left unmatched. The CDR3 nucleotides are TGTGCCAGCAGCTTCCGACAGGGTGGAAACACCATATATTTT. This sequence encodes CASSFRQGGNTIYF.

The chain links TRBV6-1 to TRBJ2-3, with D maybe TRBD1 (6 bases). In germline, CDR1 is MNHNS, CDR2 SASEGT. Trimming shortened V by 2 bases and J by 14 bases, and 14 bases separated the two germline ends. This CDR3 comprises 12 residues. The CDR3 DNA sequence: TGTGCCAGCAGTGAAAGGTCAGGGGTGAGGTATTTT. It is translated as CASSERSGVRYF.

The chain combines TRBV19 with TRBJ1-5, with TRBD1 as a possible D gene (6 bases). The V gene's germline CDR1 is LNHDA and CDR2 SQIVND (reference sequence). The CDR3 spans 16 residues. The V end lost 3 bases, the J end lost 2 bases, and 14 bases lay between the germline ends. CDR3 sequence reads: CASSMGGPDGNQPQHF. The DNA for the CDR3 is TGTGCCAGTAGTATGGGGGGCCCGGACGGCAATCAGCCCCAGCATTTT.

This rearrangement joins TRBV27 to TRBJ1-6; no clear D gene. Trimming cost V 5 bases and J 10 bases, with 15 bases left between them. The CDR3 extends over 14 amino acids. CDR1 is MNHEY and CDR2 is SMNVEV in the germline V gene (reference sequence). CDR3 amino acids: CASSGPRPYSPLHF. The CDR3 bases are TGTGCCAGCAGTGGGCCTCGACCTTACTCACCCCTCCACTTT.

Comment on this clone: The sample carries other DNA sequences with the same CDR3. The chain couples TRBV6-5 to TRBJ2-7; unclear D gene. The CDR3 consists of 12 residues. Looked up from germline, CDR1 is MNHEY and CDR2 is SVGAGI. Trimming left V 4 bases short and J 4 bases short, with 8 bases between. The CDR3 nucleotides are TGTGCCAGCAGTTCTCCCGGGTACGAGCAGTACTTC. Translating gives CASSSPGYEQYF.

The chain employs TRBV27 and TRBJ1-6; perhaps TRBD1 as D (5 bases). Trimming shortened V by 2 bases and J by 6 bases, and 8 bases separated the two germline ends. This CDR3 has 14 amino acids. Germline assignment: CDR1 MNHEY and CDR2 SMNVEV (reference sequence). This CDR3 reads CASSLETANSPLHF. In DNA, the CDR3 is TGTGCCAGCAGTTTAGAGACAGCTAATTCACCCCTCCACTTT.

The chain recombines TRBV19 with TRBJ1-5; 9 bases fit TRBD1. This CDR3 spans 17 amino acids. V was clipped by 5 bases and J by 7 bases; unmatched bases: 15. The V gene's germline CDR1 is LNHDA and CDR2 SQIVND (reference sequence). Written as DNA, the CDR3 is TGTGCCAGTAGTCCAGGTACAGGGGGCGCGGCAATCCAGCCCCAGCATTTT. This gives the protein CASSPGTGGAAIQPQHF.

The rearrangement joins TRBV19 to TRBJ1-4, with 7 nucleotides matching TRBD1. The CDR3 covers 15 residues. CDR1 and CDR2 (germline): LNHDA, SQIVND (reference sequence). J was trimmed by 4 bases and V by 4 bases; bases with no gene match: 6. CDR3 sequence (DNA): TGTGCCAGTAGTACAGGACAGGACTTTAATGAAAAACTGTTTTTT. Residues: CASSTGQDFNEKLFF.

In DNA, the CDR3 is TGTGCCAGTAGTGGACAGGGATTCACCGGGGAGCTGTTTTTT. Translation: CASSGQGFTGELFF. The chain combines TRBV19 with TRBJ2-2, with 8 bases aligning to TRBD1. Germline lookup yields CDR1 LNHDA and CDR2 SQIVND (reference sequence). J lost 4 bases, V lost 5 bases, and 3 bases had no gene match. This CDR3 contains 14 residues.

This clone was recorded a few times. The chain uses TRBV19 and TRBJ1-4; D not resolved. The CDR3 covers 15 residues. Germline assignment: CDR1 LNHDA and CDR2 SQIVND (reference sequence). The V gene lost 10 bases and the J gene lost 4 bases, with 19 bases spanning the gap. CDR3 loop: CATSRTAGLNEKLFF. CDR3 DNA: TGTGCCACTTCCCGGACCGCTGGGCTTAATGAAAAACTGTTTTTT.

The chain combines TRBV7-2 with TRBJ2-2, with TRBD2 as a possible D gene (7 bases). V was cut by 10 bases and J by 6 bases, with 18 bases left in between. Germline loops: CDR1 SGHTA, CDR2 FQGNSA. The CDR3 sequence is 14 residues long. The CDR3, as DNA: TGTGCCACCGTAGGGGGGGCGTTAGCCGGGGAGCTGTTTTTT. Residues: CATVGGALAGELFF.

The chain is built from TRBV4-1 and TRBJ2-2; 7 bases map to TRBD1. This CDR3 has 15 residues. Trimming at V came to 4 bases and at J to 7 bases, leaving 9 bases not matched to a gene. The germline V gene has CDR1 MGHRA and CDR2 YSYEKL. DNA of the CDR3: TGCGCCAGCAGCCCGCCCGACAGGGCGTTCGGGGAGCTGTTTTTT. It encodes CASSPPDRAFGELFF.

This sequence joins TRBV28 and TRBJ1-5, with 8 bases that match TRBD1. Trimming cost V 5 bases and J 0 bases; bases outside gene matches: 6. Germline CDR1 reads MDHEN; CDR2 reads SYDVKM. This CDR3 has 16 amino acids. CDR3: CASSPRQGSSNQPQHF. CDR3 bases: TGTGCCAGCAGTCCGCGACAGGGGAGTAGCAATCAGCCCCAGCATTTT.

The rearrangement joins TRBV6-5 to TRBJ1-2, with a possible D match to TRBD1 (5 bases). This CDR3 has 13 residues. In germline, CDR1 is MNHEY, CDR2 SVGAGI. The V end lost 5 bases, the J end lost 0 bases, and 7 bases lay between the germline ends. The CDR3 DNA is TGTGCCAGCAGTCGGGACTCTAACTATGGCTACACCTTC. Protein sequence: CASSRDSNYGYTF.

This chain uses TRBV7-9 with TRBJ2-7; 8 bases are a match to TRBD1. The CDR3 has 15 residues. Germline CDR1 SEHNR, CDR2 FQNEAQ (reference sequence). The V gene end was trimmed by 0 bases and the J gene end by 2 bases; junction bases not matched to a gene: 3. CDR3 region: CASSLAATGAYEQYF. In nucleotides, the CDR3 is TGTGCCAGCAGCTTAGCCGCGACAGGGGCCTACGAGCAGTACTTC. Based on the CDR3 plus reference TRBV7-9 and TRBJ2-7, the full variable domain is DTGVSQNPRHKITKRGQNVTFRCDPISEHNRLYWYRQTLGQGPEFLTYFQNEAQLEKSRLLSDRFSAERPKGSFSTLEIQRTEQGDSAMYLCASSLAATGAYEQYFGPGTRLTVT.

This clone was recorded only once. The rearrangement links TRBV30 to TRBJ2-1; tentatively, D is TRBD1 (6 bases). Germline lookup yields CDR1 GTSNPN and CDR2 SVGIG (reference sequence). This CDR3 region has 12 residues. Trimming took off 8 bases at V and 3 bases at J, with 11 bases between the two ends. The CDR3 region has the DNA TGTGCCCACACAGGGCTCTACAATGAGCAGTTCTTC. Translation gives CAHTGLYNEQFF.

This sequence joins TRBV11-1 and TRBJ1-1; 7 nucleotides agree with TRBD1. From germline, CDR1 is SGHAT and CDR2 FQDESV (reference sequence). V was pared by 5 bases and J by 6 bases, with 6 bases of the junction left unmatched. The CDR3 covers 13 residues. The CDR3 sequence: CASSHNGQAEAFF. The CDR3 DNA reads TGTGCCAGCAGCCATAATGGACAGGCTGAAGCTTTCTTT.

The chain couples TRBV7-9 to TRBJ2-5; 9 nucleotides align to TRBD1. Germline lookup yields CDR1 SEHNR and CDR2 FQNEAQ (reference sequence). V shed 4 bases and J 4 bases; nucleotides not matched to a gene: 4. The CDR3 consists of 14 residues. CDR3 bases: TGTGCCAGCAGCTATGTGGACAGGGGAGAGACCCAGTACTTC. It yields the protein CASSYVDRGETQYF.

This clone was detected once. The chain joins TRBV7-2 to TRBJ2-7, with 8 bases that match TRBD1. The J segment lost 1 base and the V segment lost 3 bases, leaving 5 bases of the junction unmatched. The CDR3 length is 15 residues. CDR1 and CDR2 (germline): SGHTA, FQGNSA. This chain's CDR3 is CASSFVGQVSYEQYF. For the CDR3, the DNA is TGTGCCAGCAGCTTTGTGGGACAGGTTTCCTACGAGCAGTACTTC.

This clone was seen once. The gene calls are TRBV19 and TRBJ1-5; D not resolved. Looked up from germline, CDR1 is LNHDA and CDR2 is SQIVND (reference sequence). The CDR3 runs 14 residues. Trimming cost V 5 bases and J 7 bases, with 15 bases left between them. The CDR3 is CASSQSGRNQPQHF. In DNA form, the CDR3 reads TGTGCCAGTAGTCAATCGGGAAGGAACCAGCCCCAGCATTTT.

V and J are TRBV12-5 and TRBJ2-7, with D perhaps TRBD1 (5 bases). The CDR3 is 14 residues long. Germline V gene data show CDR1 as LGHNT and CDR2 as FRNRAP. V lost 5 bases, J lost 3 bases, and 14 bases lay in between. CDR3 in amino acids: CASGLGAGLYEQYF. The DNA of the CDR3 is TGTGCTAGTGGTCTGGGTGCAGGGCTCTACGAGCAGTACTTC.

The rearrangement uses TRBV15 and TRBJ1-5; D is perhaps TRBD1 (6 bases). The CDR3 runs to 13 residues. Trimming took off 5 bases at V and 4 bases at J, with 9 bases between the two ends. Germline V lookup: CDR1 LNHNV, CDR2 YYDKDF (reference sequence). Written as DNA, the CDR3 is TGTGCCACCAGCCCAGGGGCAAATCAGCCCCAGCATTTT. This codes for CATSPGANQPQHF.

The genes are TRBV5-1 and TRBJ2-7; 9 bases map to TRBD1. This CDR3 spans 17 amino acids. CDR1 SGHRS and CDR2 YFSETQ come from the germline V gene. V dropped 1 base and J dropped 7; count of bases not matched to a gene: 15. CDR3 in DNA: TGCGCCAGCAGCTTGACTCGGGACAGGGCCAGTCCAGGGGAGCAGTACTTC. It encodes CASSLTRDRASPGEQYF.

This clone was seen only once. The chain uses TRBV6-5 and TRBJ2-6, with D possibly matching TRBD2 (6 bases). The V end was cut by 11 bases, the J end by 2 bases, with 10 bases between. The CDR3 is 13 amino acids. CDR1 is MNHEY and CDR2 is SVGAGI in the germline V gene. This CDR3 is CAYRGTGANVLTF. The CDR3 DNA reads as TGTGCCTACCGCGGGACTGGGGCCAACGTCCTGACTTTC.

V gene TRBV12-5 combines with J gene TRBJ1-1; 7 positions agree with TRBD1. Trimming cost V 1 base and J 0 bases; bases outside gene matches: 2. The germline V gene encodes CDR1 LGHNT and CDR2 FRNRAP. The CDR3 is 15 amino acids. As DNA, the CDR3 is TGTGCTAGTGGTTTGGCAGGGGGTTTGAACACTGAAGCTTTCTTT. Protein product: CASGLAGGLNTEAFF.

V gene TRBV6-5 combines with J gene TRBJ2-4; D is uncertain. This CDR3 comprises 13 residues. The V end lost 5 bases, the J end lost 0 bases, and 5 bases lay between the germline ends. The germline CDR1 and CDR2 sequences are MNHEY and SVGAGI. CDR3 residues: CASSLGAKNIQYF. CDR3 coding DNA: TGTGCCAGCAGTCTAGGAGCCAAAAACATTCAGTACTTC.

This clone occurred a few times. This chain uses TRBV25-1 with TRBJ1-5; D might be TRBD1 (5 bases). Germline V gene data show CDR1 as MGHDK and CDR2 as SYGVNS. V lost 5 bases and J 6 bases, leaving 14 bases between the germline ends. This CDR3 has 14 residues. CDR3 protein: CASSSGVGSQPQHF. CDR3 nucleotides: TGTGCCAGCAGTTCGGGGGTGGGTAGTCAGCCCCAGCATTTT.